The 27 T cell receptor beta chains given below trace back to one sample, sequenced in a study of T cells in Graves' hyperthyroidism and ophthalmopathy. Amplification yielded TCR beta CDR3 regions, with RNA transcripts as the source. With the HTBI primer set, the TCR CDR3 went through a first round of RT-PCR. TCRdb redid the calling of the multiplex PCR reads with MiXCR, one entry per CDR3 protein. The sample holds roughly 530,000 distinct CDR3 sequences, under 20% seen once. What was sequenced was blood. The receptor set was obtained from a woman aged 18-29 years with Graves' ophthalmopathy.

Concerning this clonotype: A single base separates this from a much larger clone, so it may be a read error. No conserved phenylalanine or tryptophan ends this CDR3, so it is likely a read error. The CDR3 loop reads CSGRQALNTEAFS. Here the CDR3 DNA reads TGCAGTGGTAGACAGGCCTTGAACACTGAAGCTTTCTCT. This sequence joins TRBV20-1 and TRBJ1-1, with a possible D match to TRBD1 (6 bases). In germline, CDR1 is DFQATT, CDR2 SNEGSKA (reference sequence). This CDR3 is built from 13 residues.

This rearrangement joins TRBV29-1 to TRBJ1-1; 7 bases line up with TRBD1. The CDR3 has 11 amino acids. The V gene's germline CDR1 is SQVTM and CDR2 ANQGSEA. Trimming took 5 bases from V and 8 from J; bases not matched to a gene: 5. CDR3 bases: TGCAGCGTTTGGACAGGACAGGAAGCTTTCTTT. This gives the protein CSVWTGQEAFF.

At least ten counts were recorded for this clonotype. The chain couples TRBV6-1 to TRBJ2-3; no clear D gene. CDR1 is MNHNS, CDR2 SASEGT, per germline. This CDR3 contains 13 residues. With 7 bases removed from V and 1 base from J, the gap between germline ends came to 9 bases. CDR3 region: CASNELGTDTQYF. In DNA, the CDR3 is TGTGCCAGCAACGAGTTGGGCACAGATACGCAGTATTTT.

This clonotype was recorded many times. The chain joins TRBV28 to TRBJ1-2; D gene uncertain. The CDR3 loop spans 18 amino acids. Trimming stripped 5 bases from V and 4 bases from J, with 26 bases between. The germline gives CDR1 MDHEN, CDR2 SYDVKM. The CDR3 sequence is CASSLKAFSRLPTYGYTF. DNA for the CDR3: TGTGCCAGCAGTCTTAAAGCCTTCTCACGGCTCCCTACCTATGGCTACACCTTC.

This clonotype was counted only a few times. V is TRBV19 and J is TRBJ2-2, with 8 bases that match TRBD2. The germline gives CDR1 LNHDA, CDR2 SQIVND (reference sequence). This CDR3 has 17 residues. The V gene end was trimmed by 5 bases and the J gene end by 7 bases; junction bases not matched to a gene: 15. The CDR3 nucleotides read TGTGCCAGTAGTCCGGGGGGATTAGCGGGAAGGCACGGGGAGCTGTTTTTT. Its protein product is CASSPGGLAGRHGELFF.

This clonotype was seen a few times. This sequence joins TRBV27 and TRBJ1-2; D is uncertain. The CDR3 has 17 amino acids. CDR1 and CDR2 from the germline V gene are MNHEY and SMNVEV (reference sequence). V lost 2 bases and J lost 3, with 19 bases in between. The CDR3 nucleotides read TGTGCCAGCAGTTTAACCCAGTTGGCAGTTCGACACTATGGCTACACCTTC. It is translated as CASSLTQLAVRHYGYTF.

The chain links TRBV7-2 to TRBJ2-4; 10 bases fit TRBD2. Germline trimming cut 4 bases from V and 6 bases from J; bases unmatched to any gene: 12. The CDR3 totals 17 residues. CDR1 and CDR2 from the germline V gene are SGHTA and FQGNSA. In nucleotides, the CDR3 is TGTGCCAGCAGCTCCTATCATCTAGCGGGAGCTGGAAACATTCAGTACTTC. This codes for CASSSYHLAGAGNIQYF.

This clonotype was seen repeatedly, ten times or more. V gene TRBV5-1 combines with J gene TRBJ1-1; the match to TRBD1 covers 8 bases. V lost 4 bases, J lost 4 bases, and 12 bases stayed unmatched. Germline CDR1 is SGHRS and CDR2 is YFSETQ. This CDR3 region has 16 residues. CDR3 in amino acids: CASSAPQGARGTEAFF. CDR3 nucleotide sequence: TGCGCCAGCAGCGCACCCCAGGGGGCTCGGGGCACTGAAGCTTTCTTT.

At least ten counts were recorded for this clonotype. The chain combines TRBV7-8 with TRBJ1-1; D gene unclear. The CDR3 is 13 amino acids. V was trimmed by 5 bases and J by 0 bases, leaving 7 bases between them. Germline V gives CDR1 SGHVS, CDR2 FQNEAQ. The CDR3 bases are TGTGCCAGCAGCCCAAACATGAACACTGAAGCTTTCTTT. Protein: CASSPNMNTEAFF.

This clonotype was seen many times. V and J are TRBV9 and TRBJ2-1; D possibly corresponds to TRBD2 (5 bases). This CDR3 region has 14 residues. CDR1 and CDR2 from the germline V gene are SGDLS and YYNGEE. V shed 0 bases and J shed 6 bases, with 10 bases lying between them. CDR3 protein: CASSVETRSNEQFF. The CDR3, as DNA: TGTGCCAGCAGCGTAGAAACTAGATCCAATGAGCAGTTCTTC.

This chain links TRBV27 with TRBJ2-7; possibly TRBD1 or TRBD2 for D (5 bases each). This CDR3 region has 13 residues. CDR1 is MNHEY and CDR2 is SMNVEV in the germline V gene (reference sequence). V shed 5 bases and J shed 6 bases, with 14 bases lying between them. In DNA form, the CDR3 reads TGTGCCAGCAGTGCCACTCGGGGCGGCGAGCAGTACTTC. This sequence encodes CASSATRGGEQYF.

In this sample, this clonotype turned up many times. The V and J genes are TRBV13 and TRBJ1-1, with D possibly matching TRBD1 (6 bases). The germline gives CDR1 PRHDT, CDR2 FYEKMQ (reference sequence). The CDR3 spans 15 residues. Trimming took 5 bases from V and 1 from J, leaving 14 bases between them. The CDR3 DNA is TGTGCCAGCAGCCAAAAATCCAGGGGGAACACTGAAGCTTTCTTT. This translates into CASSQKSRGNTEAFF.

This clonotype was counted many times. This chain joins TRBV28 and TRBJ1-6; TRBD1 might be the D (5 bases). This CDR3 is built from 17 residues. CDR1 is MDHEN, CDR2 SYDVKM, per germline. V was shortened by 3 bases and J by 5 bases, with 17 bases between the two germline ends. This CDR3 is CASSFFRSRDHNSPLHF. CDR3 bases: TGTGCCAGCAGTTTTTTTCGAAGTAGGGACCATAATTCACCCCTCCACTTT.

This clonotype was picked up a small number of times. This chain uses TRBV4-1 with TRBJ1-2, with a possible D match to TRBD1 (6 bases). CDR3 length: 15 residues. Germline V gene data show CDR1 as MGHRA and CDR2 as YSYEKL. V lost 0 bases to trimming and J lost 2 bases, with 10 bases between them. CDR3 in amino acids: CASSQEPGQNYGYTF. In DNA form, the CDR3 reads TGCGCCAGCAGCCAAGAGCCGGGACAAAACTATGGCTACACCTTC.

This clonotype was seen repeatedly, ten times or more. The chain has TRBV27 and TRBJ2-5, with 13 bases matching TRBD2. V shed 6 bases and J 4 bases; nucleotides not matched to a gene: 17. Germline lookup yields CDR1 MNHEY and CDR2 SMNVEV (reference sequence). The CDR3 loop spans 19 amino acids. The DNA for the CDR3 is TGTGCCAGCAGCCCAAACGACAAGGGACTAGCGGGGTTTGGAGAGACCCAGTACTTC. Translation gives CASSPNDKGLAGFGETQYF.

This clonotype was seen a few times. The V gene is TRBV29-1, the J gene TRBJ1-2, with TRBD1 as a possible D gene (6 bases). The CDR3 loop spans 14 amino acids. Trimming took 4 bases from V and 3 from J, leaving 15 bases between them. Germline lookup yields CDR1 SQVTM and CDR2 ANQGSEA. The CDR3 protein is CSVVGTGLYYGYTF. For the CDR3, the DNA is TGCAGCGTTGTCGGTACAGGGCTCTACTATGGCTACACCTTC.

This chain joins TRBV3-1 and TRBJ2-7; a weak D match, TRBD1 (5 bases). V lost 4 bases to trimming and J lost 1 base, with 11 bases between them. Germline assignment: CDR1 LGHDT and CDR2 YNNKEL (reference sequence). This CDR3 is 14 amino acids long. CDR3 bases: TGTGCCAGCAGCCCCACCGGACATTCCTACGAGCAGTACTTC. Translated: CASSPTGHSYEQYF.

Comments on this clonotype: A much larger clonotype is one base distant, so this may be a read error. The chain uses TRBV5-1 and TRBJ2-7, with 7 positions matching TRBD1. The V gene end was trimmed by 4 bases and the J gene end by 6 bases; junction bases not matched to a gene: 10. The CDR3 runs to 14 residues. Germline CDR1 is SGHRS and CDR2 is YFSETQ. The CDR3 nucleotides read TGCGCCAGCAGCCCACGGACAGGCCTCACCGAGCAGTACTTC. Translating gives CASSPRTGLTEQYF.

In the case of this clonotype: A clone one base away is much larger, so this may be a read error. V and J are TRBV30 and TRBJ1-2; no clear D. There are 13 residues in the CDR3. Trimming pared 0 bases from V and 4 bases from J, leaving 9 bases between. CDR1 and CDR2 from the germline V gene are GTSNPN and SVGIG (reference sequence). CDR3 region: CAWSVRRGYGYTF. The CDR3 DNA reads TGTGCCTGGAGTGTACGGAGAGGCTATGGCTACACCTTC.

CDR3 residues: CASRNLQATNEKLFF. CDR3 DNA sequence: TGTGCCAGCAGGAACCTCCAAGCAACTAATGAAAAACTGTTTTTT. The chain joins TRBV28 to TRBJ1-4; D is unclear. The CDR3 loop spans 15 amino acids. V was shortened by 6 bases and J by 0 bases, with 11 bases between the two germline ends. Germline CDR1 is MDHEN and CDR2 is SYDVKM.

This clonotype was counted many times. The rearrangement joins TRBV27 to TRBJ2-7; D not resolved. Trimming stripped 2 bases from V and 5 bases from J, with 10 bases between. The germline CDR1 and CDR2 sequences are MNHEY and SMNVEV (reference sequence). This CDR3 is 13 amino acids long. As DNA, the CDR3 is TGTGCCAGCAGTTTACGGTCAGCCCACGAGCAGTACTTC. Amino acid sequence: CASSLRSAHEQYF.

Regarding this clonotype: Possible read error: a much larger clone is one base away. The gene calls are TRBV24-1 and TRBJ2-3; no firm D call. The V gene's germline CDR1 is KGHDR and CDR2 SFDVKD. Trimming stripped 4 bases from V and 6 bases from J, with 7 bases between. The CDR3 is 12 residues long. As DNA, the CDR3 is TGTGCCACCAGTGAGCTGACGGATACGCAGTATTTT. Translation: CATSELTDTQYF.

This clonotype was picked up many times. This rearrangement joins TRBV28 to TRBJ1-1, with 7 bases that match TRBD1. CDR1 is MDHEN and CDR2 is SYDVKM in the germline V gene. CDR3 size: 15 residues. The trim removed 6 bases at V and 4 bases at J, leaving 11 bases unmatched. The CDR3 reads CASRQQGGRGTEAFF. CDR3 bases: TGTGCCAGCAGGCAACAAGGGGGCAGGGGCACTGAAGCTTTCTTT.

This clonotype was seen a handful of times. V and J are TRBV13 and TRBJ1-6; 8 nucleotides agree with TRBD1. CDR3 size: 15 residues. With V trimmed by 2 bases and J by 9 bases, 6 bases remained unmatched. Germline values: CDR1 PRHDT, CDR2 FYEKMQ (reference sequence). DNA for the CDR3: TGTGCCAGCAGCTTAAGTCAGGGGGCGGTTTCACCCCTCCACTTT. It yields the protein CASSLSQGAVSPLHF.

This clonotype was detected only a few times. The V and J genes are TRBV4-1 and TRBJ2-7, with a tentative D call TRBD2 (6 bases). This CDR3 is 15 amino acids long. CDR1 and CDR2 (germline): MGHRA, YSYEKL. With 2 bases removed from V and 4 bases from J, the gap between germline ends came to 15 bases. DNA for the CDR3: TGCGCCAGCAGCCAACGGGAAGGGAGGACGTACGAGCAGTACTTC. This sequence encodes CASSQREGRTYEQYF.

This clonotype was picked up many times. The rearrangement links TRBV27 to TRBJ1-6; TRBD1 might be the D (6 bases). CDR1 is MNHEY, CDR2 SMNVEV, per germline (reference sequence). This CDR3 has 17 residues. Trimming stripped 5 bases from V and 3 bases from J, with 17 bases between. The CDR3: CASSPDRPLYYNSPLHF. The CDR3 nucleotides are TGTGCCAGCAGTCCCGACAGGCCCCTATACTATAATTCACCCCTCCACTTT.

This clonotype has ten or more counts. The CDR3 reads CASSYSKVAGVADTQYF. Here the CDR3 DNA reads TGTGCCAGCAGTTACTCGAAGGTAGCGGGAGTGGCAGATACGCAGTATTTT. V usage is TRBV6-2 or TRBV6-3 and J usage is TRBJ2-3, with 9 bases lining up with TRBD2. The trim removed 0 bases at V and 4 bases at J, leaving 8 bases unmatched. Germline assignment: CDR1 MNHEY and CDR2 SVGEGT. The CDR3 runs to 17 residues.